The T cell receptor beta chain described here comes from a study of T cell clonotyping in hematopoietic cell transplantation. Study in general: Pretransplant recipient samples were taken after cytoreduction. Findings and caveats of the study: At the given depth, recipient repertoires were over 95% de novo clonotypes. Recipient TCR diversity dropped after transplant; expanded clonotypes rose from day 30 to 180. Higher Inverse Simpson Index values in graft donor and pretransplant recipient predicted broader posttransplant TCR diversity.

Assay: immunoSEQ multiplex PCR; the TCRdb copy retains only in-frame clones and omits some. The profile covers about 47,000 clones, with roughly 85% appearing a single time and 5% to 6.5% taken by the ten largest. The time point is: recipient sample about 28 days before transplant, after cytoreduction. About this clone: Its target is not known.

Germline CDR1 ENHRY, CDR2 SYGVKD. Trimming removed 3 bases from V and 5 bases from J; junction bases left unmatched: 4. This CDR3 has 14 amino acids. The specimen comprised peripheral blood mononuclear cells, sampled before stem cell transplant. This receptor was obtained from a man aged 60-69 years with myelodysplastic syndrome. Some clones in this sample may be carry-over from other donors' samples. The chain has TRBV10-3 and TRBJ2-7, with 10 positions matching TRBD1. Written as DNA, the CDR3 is TGTGCCATCAGTGACATAGGGACAGGGGACGAGCAGTACTTC. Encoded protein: CAISDIGTGDEQYF.